These 8 T cell receptor beta chains came from one sample sequenced in a study of Graves' ophthalmopathy and Graves' hyperthyroidism. Beta-chain TCR CDR3 regions were amplified from RNA transcripts. HTBI-primed RT-PCR formed the first round, and a multiplex PCR formed the second. Each CDR3 protein gets one entry after TCRdb re-called the multiplex PCR reads with MiXCR. The sample consists of around 400,000 distinct CDR3 sequences, around 21% of them appearing once. Input material: peripheral blood. These receptor sequences come from a woman younger than 35 with stable Graves' hyperthyroidism.

This clonotype was seen ten or more times. The V gene is TRBV29-1, the J gene TRBJ2-7, with D possibly called TRBD1 or TRBD2 (5 bases each). The germline V and J ends were trimmed by 4 bases and 0 bases, with 16 bases remaining between them. The CDR3 has 15 amino acids. Germline V gene lookup returns CDR1 SQVTM and CDR2 ANQGSEA. The CDR3 protein is CSVGWDRLSSYEQYF. The DNA of the CDR3 is TGCAGCGTTGGGTGGGACCGCCTGAGCTCCTACGAGCAGTACTTC.

This clonotype was observed at least ten times. J is TRBJ1-6 and V is TRBV6-1; 7 positions agree with TRBD1. The CDR3 is 14 residues long. V lost 3 bases to trimming and J lost 9 bases; unmatched junction nucleotides: 5. Germline assignment: CDR1 MNHNS and CDR2 SASEGT. The CDR3: CASSDRGQASPLHF. CDR3 nucleotide sequence: TGTGCCAGCAGTGACCGAGGACAGGCTTCACCCCTCCACTTT.

This clonotype came up many times. This chain joins TRBV10-2 and TRBJ2-7; D perhaps matches TRBD2 (5 bases). V was trimmed by 0 bases and J by 7 bases, leaving 10 bases between them. The CDR3 has 13 residues. Looked up from germline, CDR1 is WSHSY and CDR2 is SAAADI. The CDR3 is CASSESPRREQYF. For the CDR3, the DNA is TGCGCCAGCAGTGAGTCACCTCGGAGGGAGCAGTACTTC.

This clonotype was counted many times. This chain uses TRBV28 with TRBJ2-5; 8 nucleotides match TRBD1. The CDR3 is 15 amino acids. With 3 bases clipped from V and 0 bases from J, the junction kept 3 bases outside the gene matches. CDR1 and CDR2 (germline): MDHEN, SYDVKM. This CDR3 is CASSFDRGYQETQYF. Here the CDR3 DNA reads TGTGCCAGCAGTTTTGACAGGGGATACCAAGAGACCCAGTACTTC. The full variable domain, in which reference TRBV28 and TRBJ2-5 provide the parts outside the CDR3, is DVKVTQSSRYLVKRTGEKVFLECVQDMDHENMFWYRQDPGLGLRLIYFSYDVKMKEKGDIPEGYSVSREKKERFSLILESASTNQTSMYLCASSFDRGYQETQYFGPGTRLLVL.

This clonotype was observed many times. The chain has TRBV7-8 and TRBJ2-7; 7 positions agree with TRBD2. CDR3 size: 12 residues. Germline trimming cut 3 bases from V and 9 bases from J; bases unmatched to any gene: 5. The germline V gene encodes CDR1 SGHVS and CDR2 FQNEAQ. In DNA form, the CDR3 reads TGTGCCAGCAGCTTCGGACTAGGACTGCAGTACTTC. Encoded protein: CASSFGLGLQYF.

This clonotype was observed a few times. The chain links TRBV20-1 to TRBJ2-2, with 7 nucleotides matching TRBD1. CDR3 size: 16 residues. The germline V gene has CDR1 DFQATT and CDR2 SNEGSKA (reference sequence). With V trimmed by 0 bases and J by 7 bases, 11 bases remained unmatched. The CDR3 region is CSARDRRQGVHGELFF. The CDR3 nucleotides read TGCAGTGCTAGAGATAGGAGACAGGGAGTACACGGGGAGCTGTTTTTT.

This clonotype was detected many times. The chain uses TRBV12-3 or TRBV12-4 and TRBJ1-5, with a weak D call TRBD1 (5 bases). The CDR3 loop spans 15 amino acids. V gave up 3 bases and J gave up 7 bases, with 16 bases separating them. CDR3 bases: TGTGCCAGCAGTTTGGGGACCCGGCGGGGACAGCCCCAGCATTTT. This encodes CASSLGTRRGQPQHF.

This clonotype was detected many times. J is TRBJ2-7 and V is TRBV5-1; possible D gene TRBD1, 6 bases. The V end was cut by 0 bases, the J end by 9 bases, with 13 bases between. This CDR3 has 13 residues. CDR1 and CDR2 from the germline V gene are SGHRS and YFSETQ. The CDR3 protein is CASSLEGVGVQYF. DNA for the CDR3: TGCGCCAGCAGCTTGGAGGGGGTCGGGGTGCAGTACTTC.